The 5 T cell receptor beta chains reported below all come from one sample, sequenced in a study of control samples from healthy donors and cancer patients. Sequencing was performed with immunoSEQ multiplex PCR; in TCRdb, only in-frame clones are kept and a portion is missing. The table includes around 94,000 clones, 90% detected once. Sequences were obtained from blood. The receptors were gathered from a woman aged 18-29 years in good health.

This chain uses TRBV2 with TRBJ1-1; D call uncertain. The CDR3 is 14 amino acids. V lost 6 bases and J lost 0, with 11 bases in between. The germline V gene encodes CDR1 SNHLY and CDR2 FYNNEI. The CDR3 spells CASSRQELNTEAFF. CDR3 nucleotides: TGTGCCAGCAGCCGGCAGGAGCTGAACACTGAAGCTTTCTTT.

The CDR3 sequence: CATSDLRPGASYNSPLHF. CDR3 DNA sequence: TGTGCCACCAGTGATTTGCGACCGGGGGCCTCCTATAATTCACCCCTCCACTTT. The rearrangement links TRBV24-1 to TRBJ1-6, with D perhaps TRBD1 (6 bases). V lost 0 bases to trimming and J lost 0 bases, with 11 bases between them. CDR1 is KGHDR and CDR2 is SFDVKD in the germline V gene. The CDR3 spans 18 residues.

The rearrangement links TRBV27 to TRBJ2-3; perhaps TRBD1 as D (5 bases). The CDR3 sequence is 12 residues long. V was clipped by 5 bases and J by 5 bases, with 8 bases between them. Germline V gene sequence: CDR1 MNHEY, CDR2 SMNVEV (reference sequence). The CDR3 protein is CASSVTGDTQYF. In nucleotides, the CDR3 is TGTGCCAGCAGTGTCACAGGAGATACGCAGTATTTT.

The V gene is TRBV7-9, the J gene TRBJ2-5, with D hard to call. This CDR3 spans 15 amino acids. Per germline, CDR1 SEHNR and CDR2 FQNEAQ (reference sequence). Trimming took off 5 bases at V and 0 bases at J, with 13 bases between the two ends. The CDR3 protein is CASSILVGYQETQYF. CDR3 DNA: TGTGCCAGCAGCATTCTTGTGGGGTACCAAGAGACCCAGTACTTC.

This rearrangement joins TRBV6-5 to TRBJ1-2; 8 nucleotides agree with TRBD1. The germline gives CDR1 MNHEY, CDR2 SVGAGI. The CDR3 has 14 amino acids. V lost 6 bases to trimming and J lost 5 bases; unmatched junction nucleotides: 8. CDR3 residues: CASRKTGVEYGYTF. The CDR3 nucleotides read TGTGCCAGCAGGAAGACAGGGGTCGAATATGGCTACACCTTC.